The subject of this entry is one T cell receptor beta chain. This CDR3 has 14 amino acids. V was pared by 0 bases and J by 3 bases, with 1 base of the junction left unmatched. The germline CDR1 and CDR2 sequences are MGHRA and YSYEKL. This entry comes from a study of blood T cell repertoires in COVID-19. The data were produced by immunoSEQ multiplex PCR, yet TCRdb's version contains in-frame clones alone and is incomplete. The data contain a few hundred thousand clones, approximately 86% of them singletons. What was sequenced was peripheral blood. This TCR came from a woman in her sixties or seventies with active or convalescent COVID-19. This chain connects TRBV4-1 to TRBJ1-2; 7 bases are a match to TRBD1. Here the CDR3 DNA reads TGCGCCAGCAGCCAAGACACAGGGGACTATGGCTACACCTTC. This codes for CASSQDTGDYGYTF.